These 5 T cell receptor beta chains share one sample of origin, sequenced in a study of blood T cell repertoires in COVID-19. The table came from immunoSEQ multiplex PCR; TCRdb's copy has only in-frame clones and leaves some out. The table includes hundreds of thousands of clones, roughly 89% detected once. The sample was peripheral blood. All receptors come from a woman aged 40-49 years with COVID-19, enrolled during active disease.

This clone was observed a single time. This rearrangement joins TRBV7-3 to TRBJ2-2; D might be TRBD1 (6 bases). The germline CDR1 and CDR2 sequences are SGHTA and FQGTGA. The V end was cut by 5 bases, the J end by 2 bases, with 18 bases between. This CDR3 is built from 17 residues. For the CDR3, the DNA is TGTGCCAGCAGCCTTCAGGGGCCTGTCATTAACACCGGGGAGCTGTTTTTT. Translation gives CASSLQGPVINTGELFF. The whole variable domain, remainder taken from reference TRBV7-3 and TRBJ2-2, is GAGVSQTPSNKVTEKGKYVELRCDPISGHTALYWYRQSLGQGPEFLIYFQGTGAADDSGLPNDRFFAVRPEGSVSTLKIQRTERGDSAVYLCASSLQGPVINTGELFFGEGSRLTVL.

The V and J genes are TRBV30 and TRBJ1-1; no definite D call. The germline V and J ends were trimmed by 0 bases and 0 bases, with 14 bases remaining between them. Per the germline V gene, CDR1 is GTSNPN and CDR2 is SVGIG (reference sequence). This CDR3 spans 16 amino acids. CDR3 coding DNA: TGTGCCTGGAGTGTACTGGTGATCGTGATGAACACTGAAGCTTTCTTT. This gives the protein CAWSVLVIVMNTEAFF.

This chain joins TRBV30 and TRBJ2-7, with D maybe TRBD1 (6 bases). CDR1 is GTSNPN, CDR2 SVGIG, per germline (reference sequence). CDR3 length: 11 residues. Between the trimmed V and J ends, which lost 5 bases and 7 bases, there was a span of 12 bases. CDR3 residues: CAWGGLGEQYF. The CDR3 bases are TGTGCCTGGGGGGGCCTAGGGGAGCAGTACTTC.

The rearrangement links TRBV27 to TRBJ1-2; D gene unclear. CDR1 is MNHEY, CDR2 SMNVEV, per germline (reference sequence). The CDR3 contains 14 residues. Trimming cost V 8 bases and J 1 base, with 14 bases left between them. The CDR3 region has the DNA TGTGCCAGCCCTAACTCTAGAGATAACTATGGCTACACCTTC. Translation gives CASPNSRDNYGYTF.

The chain recombines TRBV3-1 (or the pseudogene TRBV3-2) with TRBJ2-7; TRBD2 is a possible D gene (5 bases). Deletions cut 1 base from V and 7 bases from J, with 8 bases between. The germline gives CDR1 LGHDT, CDR2 YNNKEL (reference sequence). This CDR3 is 12 amino acids long. Here the CDR3 DNA reads TGTGCCAGCAGCCAAGCCCGGGGAGAGCAGTACTTC. Translated: CASSQARGEQYF.